The subject of this entry is one TCR beta chain. The entry originates in a study of blood T cell repertoires in COVID-19. Study as a whole: COVID-19 samples from acute and convalescent phases originated in the United States, Italy and Spain. PBMCs, B-cell-depleted T cells, or T cells provided the cDNA or gDNA that made up the material.

The CDR3 contains 13 residues. Germline CDR1 reads LNHDA; CDR2 reads SQIVND (reference sequence). V lost 0 bases to trimming and J lost 8 bases, with 10 bases between them. Profiling relied on immunoSEQ multiplex PCR, and the TCRdb table lists in-frame clones only, not all of them. In the table there are 310,000 or so clones, 80% to 90% of which are singletons. The chain combines TRBV19 with TRBJ1-2; D call uncertain. This clonotype was obtained from a woman under 30 who had recovered from COVID-19. Sequenced input: PBMCs or T cells enriched from blood (not recorded which). This chain's CDR3 is CASSIDPAGGYTF. The CDR3 DNA sequence: TGTGCCAGTAGTATAGATCCCGCCGGGGGCTACACCTTC.